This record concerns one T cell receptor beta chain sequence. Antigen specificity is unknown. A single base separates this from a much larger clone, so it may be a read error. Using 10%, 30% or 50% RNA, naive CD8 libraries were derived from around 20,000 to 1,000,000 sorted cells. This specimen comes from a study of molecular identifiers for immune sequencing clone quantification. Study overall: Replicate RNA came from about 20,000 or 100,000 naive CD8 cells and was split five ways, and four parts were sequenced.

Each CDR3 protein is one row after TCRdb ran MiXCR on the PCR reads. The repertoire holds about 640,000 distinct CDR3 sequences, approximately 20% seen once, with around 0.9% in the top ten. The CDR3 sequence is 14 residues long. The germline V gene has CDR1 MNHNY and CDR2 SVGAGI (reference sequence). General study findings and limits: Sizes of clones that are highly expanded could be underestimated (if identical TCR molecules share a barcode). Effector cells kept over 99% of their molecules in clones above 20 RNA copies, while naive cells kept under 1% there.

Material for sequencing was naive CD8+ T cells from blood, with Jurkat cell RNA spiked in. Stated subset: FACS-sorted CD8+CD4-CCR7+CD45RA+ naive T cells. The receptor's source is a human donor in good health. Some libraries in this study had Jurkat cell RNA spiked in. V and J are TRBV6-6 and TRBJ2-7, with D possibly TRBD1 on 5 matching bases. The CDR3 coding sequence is TGTGCCAGCGGTTACTCCCAGGGCAGCTACGAGCAGTACTTC. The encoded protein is CASGYSQGSYEQYF.